This TCR beta chain derives from a study of cytomegalovirus exposure and HLA in healthy donors. Study conclusions and caveats: The study carried out a later analysis of TCR beta sequences. It associated roughly 17,000 of them with specific HLA alleles at a false discovery rate of 0.05. Researchers counted 150 to 200 TCR beta chains as cytomegalovirus-associated. Sequencing artifact likely explains a cluster of highly shared sequence variants. Later analysis suggested links between common viral pathogens and several top significant clusters.

In the case of this clone: The antigen remains undetermined.

The primer mix had 60 Vbeta and 13 Jbeta primers. Using immunoSEQ multiplex PCR, the repertoire was profiled, and TCRdb retains in-frame clones only, with some absent. The sample shows about 150,000 clones, about 80% of them seen only once. The TCR was taken from a man aged 25-45 years in good health and CMV-seropositive. Sequencing was done on a sample of PBMCs.

The DNA for the CDR3 is TGTGCCAGCAGAACCGGGACAGGGAGTGAAAAACTGTTTTTT. It is translated as CASRTGTGSEKLFF. The chain is built from TRBV6-6 and TRBJ1-4, with TRBD1 identical over 9 bases. CDR1 and CDR2 (germline): MNHNY, SVGAGI (reference sequence). The CDR3 runs 14 residues. Losses at the gene ends were 6 bases for V and 7 bases for J; bases not matched to a gene: 6.